This note documents a single TCR beta chain sequence. The antigen remains undetermined. CDR3 length equals 16 residues. CDR1 and CDR2 from the germline V gene are MDHEN and SYDVKM. With V trimmed by 6 bases and J by 2 bases, 10 bases remained unmatched. This sample was taken from a study of identical twins. Findings and caveats of the study: Modelling approaches yielded underestimates of out-of-frame TCR alpha sharing between monozygotic twins.

TCRdb recomputed calls from the 5' RACE reads with MiXCR, one row per CDR3 protein. Of 400,000 to 500,000 distinct CDR3 sequences in the sample, around 15% were seen once. A further study also used this sample, focusing on yellow fever vaccine responses in identical twins.

The rearrangement uses TRBV28 and TRBJ2-5; 9 nucleotides line up with TRBD1. This sequence originates from a woman aged 18-30 years in good health. Sequencing was performed on CD4+ T cells sorted from blood. The CDR3 loop reads CASSPPGTGRQETQYF. CDR3 nucleotides: TGTGCCAGCAGCCCCCCCGGGACAGGGAGGCAAGAGACCCAGTACTTC. The full variable domain, rest sourced from reference TRBV28 and TRBJ2-5, is DVKVTQSSRYLVKRTGEKVFLECVQDMDHENMFWYRQDPGLGLRLIYFSYDVKMKEKGDIPEGYSVSREKKERFSLILESASTNQTSMYLCASSPPGTGRQETQYFGPGTRLLVL.